This TCR beta chain was sequenced during a study of cytomegalovirus exposure and HLA in healthy donors. Study conclusions and caveats: Among donors in an Asian-associated ancestry cluster, a later analysis reportedly found fewer N-insertions than the roughly 650-donor mean. In a later analysis, DRB1 alleles had the most associated TCRs; HLA-C alleles the fewest.

V was cut by 7 bases and J by 1 base, with 13 bases left in between. CDR3 length: 14 residues. The germline V gene has CDR1 MNHNS and CDR2 SASEGT. The PCR used 60 Vbeta and 13 Jbeta primers. Assay used: immunoSEQ multiplex PCR; TCRdb lists only in-frame clones, some missing. The sample holds about 150,000 clones; about 72% are singletons and the top ten take about 4.5%. About this clone itself: Its target is not known.

The donors were healthy bone marrow donors. The chain joins TRBV6-1 to TRBJ1-1, with unresolved D. This clonotype was sampled from a man in his sixties in good health and CMV-seronegative. Input material: PBMCs. The CDR3 nucleotides read TGTGCCAGCAACGGAGGGTTCGGGAACACTGAAGCTTTCTTT. The encoded protein is CASNGGFGNTEAFF.